A selection of T cell receptor beta chains follows, all from one sample in a study of OX40 agonist ivuxolimab in advanced cancers. Assay: immunoSEQ multiplex PCR; the TCRdb copy retains only in-frame clones and omits some. The sample includes 20,000 to 25,000 clones, just under 75% of them seen just once. The sequencing here drew on CD4+ or CD8+ T cells sorted from blood, taken in a trial of the OX40 agonist ivuxolimab. The receptor set was obtained from an adult with an advanced solid tumor such as melanoma, head and neck, liver or kidney cancer. CDR3s include the opening cysteine and the closing phenylalanine or tryptophan. A D gene is named only where the DNA matches it firmly. The size of a clone is reported for some rows only, either as once, few or many, or as a class for expanded clones.

abundance: NA; d_gene: NA; j_gene: TRBJ2-3; v_gene: TRBV19; CDR3aa: CASMGSRTDTQYF; CDR3nt: TGTGCCAGTATGGGCAGTCGCACAGATACGCAGTATTTT
abundance: NA; d_gene: NA; j_gene: TRBJ1-3; v_gene: TRBV7-6; CDR3aa: CASTTLGGLNTIYF; CDR3nt: TGTGCCAGCACAACCCTTGGGGGGTTAAACACCATATATTTT
abundance: NA; d_gene: NA; j_gene: TRBJ2-6; v_gene: TRBV14; CDR3aa: CASSRAHSGANVLTF; CDR3nt: TGTGCCAGCAGTCGGGCTCACTCTGGGGCCAACGTCCTGACTTTC
abundance: few; d_gene: NA; j_gene: TRBJ2-2; v_gene: TRBV7-9; CDR3aa: CASSSRVGGATGELFF; CDR3nt: TGTGCCAGCAGCTCCCGGGTTGGGGGGGCCACCGGGGAGCTGTTTTTT
abundance: NA; d_gene: TRBD2; j_gene: TRBJ2-3; v_gene: TRBV9; CDR3aa: CASSVAPGGGGDTDTQYF; CDR3nt: TGTGCCAGCAGCGTAGCTCCCGGGGGGGGCGGAGACACAGATACGCAGTATTTT
abundance: NA; d_gene: NA; j_gene: TRBJ2-7; v_gene: TRBV4-1; CDR3aa: CASSQGDSRGFSYEQYF; CDR3nt: TGCGCCAGCAGCCAAGGGGACTCCCGAGGGTTCTCCTACGAGCAGTACTTC
abundance: NA; d_gene: TRBD1; j_gene: TRBJ2-5; v_gene: TRBV12-5; CDR3aa: CASGLGTGSQETQYF; CDR3nt: TGTGCTAGTGGTTTGGGGACAGGGAGCCAAGAGACCCAGTACTTC
abundance: NA; d_gene: NA; j_gene: TRBJ2-7; v_gene: TRBV7-6; CDR3aa: CASSLAVRGEQYF; CDR3nt: TGTGCCAGCAGCTTAGCGGTTCGTGGCGAGCAGTACTTC
abundance: once; d_gene: NA; j_gene: TRBJ2-2; v_gene: TRBV28; CDR3aa: CASSFPTTGTGELFF; CDR3nt: TGTGCCAGCAGTTTCCCAACAACAGGCACCGGGGAGCTGTTTTTT
abundance: few; d_gene: TRBD1; j_gene: TRBJ1-5; v_gene: TRBV28; CDR3aa: CASSPETGGRISQPQHF; CDR3nt: TGTGCCAGCAGTCCCGAGACAGGGGGTCGAATTAGTCAGCCCCAGCATTTT
abundance: NA; d_gene: NA; j_gene: TRBJ1-4; v_gene: TRBV10-3; CDR3aa: CAISESSRTNEKLFF; CDR3nt: TGTGCCATCAGTGAGTCTAGCCGGACTAATGAAAAACTGTTTTTT
abundance: NA; d_gene: TRBD2; j_gene: TRBJ2-3; v_gene: TRBV6-4; CDR3aa: CASSQIAGGGDTQYF; CDR3nt: TGTGCCAGCAGCCAGATAGCGGGGGGAGGAGATACGCAGTATTTT
abundance: few; d_gene: NA; j_gene: TRBJ1-5; v_gene: TRBV7-8; CDR3aa: CASSLAPGPSNQPQHF; CDR3nt: TGTGCCAGCAGCTTAGCCCCAGGGCCAAGCAATCAGCCCCAGCATTTT
abundance: many; d_gene: NA; j_gene: TRBJ2-1; v_gene: TRBV18; CDR3aa: CASSPSDVRSYNEQFF; CDR3nt: TGTGCCAGCTCACCATCTGACGTGAGATCCTACAATGAGCAGTTCTTC
abundance: NA; d_gene: TRBD1; j_gene: TRBJ1-2; v_gene: TRBV11-2; CDR3aa: CASSLGQGYYGYTF; CDR3nt: TGTGCCAGCAGCTTAGGACAGGGCTACTATGGCTACACCTTC